Listed here are 18 T cell receptor beta chains from one sample, sequenced in a study of T cells in Graves' hyperthyroidism and ophthalmopathy. There were TCR beta CDR3 regions amplified from RNA transcripts. The HTBI primer set drove a first-round RT-PCR of the TCR CDR3. TCRdb re-derived calls from the multiplex PCR reads in MiXCR, one entry per CDR3 protein. This table holds roughly 300,000 distinct CDR3 sequences, 15% to 20% found once. The sequencing input was blood. All receptors come from a woman aged 50 to 60 with Graves' hyperthyroidism.

The genes are TRBV29-1 and TRBJ2-1; 10 bases align to TRBD1. V lost 1 base, J lost 7 bases, and 7 bases stayed unmatched. Germline-derived CDR1 and CDR2 are SQVTM and ANQGSEA. CDR3 length: 15 amino acids. The CDR3 DNA sequence: TGCAGCGTTGAAGGGGACAGGGGATTCCCAAATGAGCAGTTCTTC. This sequence encodes CSVEGDRGFPNEQFF.

The chain combines TRBV9 with TRBJ1-5; 7 positions agree with TRBD1. Germline CDR1 reads SGDLS; CDR2 reads YYNGEE. The CDR3 spans 15 residues. V shed 3 bases and J 3 bases; nucleotides not matched to a gene: 6. CDR3 bases: TGTGCCAGCAGCGCCACAGGGGCCAACAATCAGCCCCAGCATTTT. The encoded protein is CASSATGANNQPQHF.

This chain connects TRBV4-1 to TRBJ2-2; no firm D call. V gave up 4 bases and J gave up 7 bases, with 13 bases separating them. This CDR3 is 14 amino acids long. The germline CDR1 and CDR2 sequences are MGHRA and YSYEKL. The CDR3, as DNA: TGCGCCAGCAGCCCATATGATCGTGGCGGGGAGCTGTTTTTT. Translation: CASSPYDRGGELFF.

This clonotype was seen ten or more times. The chain is built from TRBV2 and TRBJ1-5; no firm D call. This CDR3 spans 11 amino acids. Germline-derived CDR1 and CDR2 are SNHLY and FYNNEI. V was trimmed by 5 bases and J by 11 bases, leaving 10 bases between them. The chain's CDR3 is CASSRSSAQHF. The CDR3 DNA is TGTGCCAGCAGTCGGAGCTCAGCCCAGCATTTT.

In its sample, this clonotype was seen many times. The rearrangement uses TRBV27 and TRBJ1-3; no reliable D call. Germline V gene data show CDR1 as MNHEY and CDR2 as SMNVEV (reference sequence). V was clipped by 4 bases and J by 6 bases, with 13 bases between them. The CDR3 is 14 residues long. CDR3 sequence: CASSSLGRLNTIYF. The CDR3 DNA reads TGTGCCAGCAGTTCCCTGGGGAGGTTAAACACCATATATTTT.

V is TRBV6-1 and J is TRBJ2-1; 11 nucleotides line up with TRBD2. Germline CDR1 and CDR2: MNHNS and SASEGT. With 6 bases clipped from V and 6 bases from J, the junction kept 13 bases outside the gene matches. The CDR3 is made up of 17 amino acids. The CDR3 region is CASSVWASGGPGNEQFF. For the CDR3, the DNA is TGTGCCAGCAGCGTATGGGCTAGCGGGGGGCCAGGCAATGAGCAGTTCTTC.

This clonotype was detected only a few times. The genes are TRBV20-1 and TRBJ2-7; D possibly corresponds to TRBD2 (5 bases). The V gene lost 4 bases and the J gene lost 3 bases, with 10 bases spanning the gap. This CDR3 comprises 12 residues. Germline loops: CDR1 DFQATT, CDR2 SNEGSKA (reference sequence). As DNA, the CDR3 is TGCAGTGCTACGGCCAGCGGCTACGAGCAGTACTTC. Residues: CSATASGYEQYF.

This clonotype showed up many times. The CDR3 protein is CASSLQGFGTEAFF. In nucleotides, the CDR3 is TGTGCCAGCAGTTTGCAGGGTTTCGGCACTGAAGCTTTCTTT. The rearrangement links TRBV27 to TRBJ1-1; D may be TRBD1 (5 bases). Per germline, CDR1 MNHEY and CDR2 SMNVEV (reference sequence). V was cut by 3 bases and J by 4 bases, with 12 bases left in between. The CDR3 runs 14 residues.

This clonotype was observed a handful of times. The chain employs TRBV7-9 and TRBJ2-1; the D gene is possibly TRBD2 (5 bases). The V end lost 6 bases, the J end lost 9 bases, and 9 bases lay between the germline ends. The CDR3 covers 11 residues. Germline lookup yields CDR1 SEHNR and CDR2 FQNEAQ (reference sequence). CDR3 sequence: CASRGGSEQFF. The CDR3 coding sequence is TGTGCCAGCAGGGGCGGGTCTGAGCAGTTCTTC. Filled out from reference TRBV7-9 and TRBJ2-1, the complete variable domain reads DTGVSQNPRHKITKRGQNVTFRCDPISEHNRLYWYRQTLGQGPEFLTYFQNEAQLEKSRLLSDRFSAERPKGSFSTLEIQRTEQGDSAMYLCASRGGSEQFFGPGTRLTVL.

This clonotype was seen ten or more times. The V call is TRBV3-1, the J call TRBJ2-2; 10 bases are shared with TRBD1. The V and J ends lost 4 bases and 7 bases, in that order; junction bases with no gene match: 6. Germline CDR1 LGHDT, CDR2 YNNKEL (reference sequence). This CDR3 has 15 amino acids. CDR3 coding DNA: TGTGCCAGCAGCCGAGGGACAGGGGACGTCGGGGAGCTGTTTTTT. Translating it yields CASSRGTGDVGELFF.

This clonotype was seen a few times. J is TRBJ2-5 and V is TRBV7-2; 16 bases fit TRBD2. CDR3 length: 18 residues. The germline CDR1 and CDR2 sequences are SGHTA and FQGNSA. Trimming cost V 1 base and J 4 bases; bases outside gene matches: 6. The CDR3 region has the DNA TGTGCCAGCAGCTTAGTGGGGACTAGCGGGGGGGCGGGAGAGACCCAGTACTTC. Residues: CASSLVGTSGGAGETQYF.

Ten or more counts support this clonotype. The chain links TRBV6-6 to TRBJ2-2, with a weak D call TRBD1 (6 bases). This CDR3 comprises 14 residues. V lost 2 bases, J lost 4 bases, and 8 bases lay in between. Per the germline V gene, CDR1 is MNHNY and CDR2 is SVGAGI (reference sequence). The CDR3 bases are TGTGCCAGCAGTTACGGGGACATCACCGGGGAGCTGTTTTTT. Translation: CASSYGDITGELFF.

This clonotype was recorded many times. V is TRBV27 and J is TRBJ1-5; D ambiguous. Germline lookup yields CDR1 MNHEY and CDR2 SMNVEV (reference sequence). This CDR3 contains 13 residues. V was trimmed by 8 bases and J by 6 bases, leaving 14 bases between them. CDR3 nucleotide sequence: TGTGCCAGCTCTCTGGGGAAGTTTCAGCCCCAGCATTTT. Its translation: CASSLGKFQPQHF.

This sequence joins TRBV6-1 and TRBJ2-1; 8 bases line up with TRBD2. The CDR3 is 16 residues long. The germline V gene has CDR1 MNHNS and CDR2 SASEGT. J was trimmed by 10 bases and V by 2 bases; bases with no gene match: 13. For the CDR3, the DNA is TGTGCCAGCAGTGAAAGGGCTAGCGGGCCCCAACGGGAGCAGTTCTTC. It encodes CASSERASGPQREQFF.

This rearrangement joins TRBV12-3 or TRBV12-4 to TRBJ2-3; possible D gene TRBD1, 5 bases. V was cut by 3 bases and J by 4 bases, with 11 bases left in between. The CDR3 loop spans 14 amino acids. CDR3 in amino acids: CASSLIQAADTQYF. The CDR3 coding sequence is TGTGCCAGCAGTTTGATACAGGCGGCAGATACGCAGTATTTT.

This clonotype has ten or more counts. The chain uses TRBV11-2 and TRBJ2-3, with D tentatively TRBD2 (5 bases). The CDR3 sequence is 12 residues long. V was trimmed by 4 bases and J by 6 bases, leaving 8 bases between them. CDR1 and CDR2 (germline): SGHAT, FQNNGV. CDR3 in amino acids: CASSSGLDTQYF. Here the CDR3 DNA reads TGTGCCAGCAGCTCGGGGTTGGATACGCAGTATTTT.

J is TRBJ2-1 and V is TRBV24-1; 8 bases match TRBD1. The V gene end was trimmed by 1 base and the J gene end by 10 bases; junction bases not matched to a gene: 2. The CDR3 length is 13 residues. CDR1 and CDR2 (germline): KGHDR, SFDVKD. The CDR3 sequence: CATSDFRGHEQFF. CDR3 nucleotides: TGTGCCACCAGTGATTTCAGGGGGCACGAGCAGTTCTTC.

This clonotype was observed at least ten times. The chain links TRBV6-1 to TRBJ1-2, with 8 bases identical to TRBD1. CDR3 size: 15 residues. Germline assignment: CDR1 MNHNS and CDR2 SASEGT. The ends lost 10 bases at V and 3 bases at J; junction bases unmatched: 13. In nucleotides, the CDR3 is TGTGCCACCAGCCTGCCAGGGGGCACTTACTATGGCTACACCTTC. Translation: CATSLPGGTYYGYTF.